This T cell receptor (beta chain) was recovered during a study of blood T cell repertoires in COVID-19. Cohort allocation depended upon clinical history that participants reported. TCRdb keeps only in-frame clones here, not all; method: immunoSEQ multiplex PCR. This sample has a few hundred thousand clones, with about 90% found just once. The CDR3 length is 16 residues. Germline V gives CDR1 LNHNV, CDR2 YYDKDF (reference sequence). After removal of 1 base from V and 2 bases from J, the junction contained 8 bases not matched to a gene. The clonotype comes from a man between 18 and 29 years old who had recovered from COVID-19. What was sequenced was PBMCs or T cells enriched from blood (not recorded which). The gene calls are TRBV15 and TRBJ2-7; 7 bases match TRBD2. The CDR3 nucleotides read TGTGCCACCAGCAGAGGCACTTCGGGAGGACCCTACGAGCAGTACTTC. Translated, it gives CATSRGTSGGPYEQYF. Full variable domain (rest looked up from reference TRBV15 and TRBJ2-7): DAMVIQNPRYQVTQFGKPVTLSCSQTLNHNVMYWYQQKSSQAPKLLFHYYDKDFNNEADTPDNFQSRRPNTSFCFLDIRSPGLGDTAMYLCATSRGTSGGPYEQYFGPGTRLTVT.